The present entry profiles one TCR beta chain with its context. The antigen remains unidentified. V was trimmed by 3 bases and J by 7 bases, leaving 24 bases between them. The CDR3 extends over 17 amino acids. Per germline, CDR1 MGHRA and CDR2 YSYEKL. The source of the sample is a study of cytomegalovirus exposure and HLA in healthy donors. Study results and caveats: A further, later analysis showed that HLA-associated TCR beta chains (compared with equally common others) were more clonally expanded.

A multiplex PCR was run with 60 Vbeta primers and 13 Jbeta primers. Measured with immunoSEQ multiplex PCR; TCRdb has only the in-frame clones, and not every one. This sample has some 140,000 clones, with roughly 77% found just once. The donors (healthy individuals) were bone marrow donors. The TCR sequence derives from a female donor in good health and CMV-seronegative. The V gene is TRBV4-1, the J gene TRBJ1-2, with a weak D call TRBD1 (6 bases). Sample: PBMCs. CDR3 nucleotide sequence: TGCGCCAGCAGCCATCGAACAGGGCTGCCTCGGGAGGGTGGCTACACCTTC. Its protein is CASSHRTGLPREGGYTF.